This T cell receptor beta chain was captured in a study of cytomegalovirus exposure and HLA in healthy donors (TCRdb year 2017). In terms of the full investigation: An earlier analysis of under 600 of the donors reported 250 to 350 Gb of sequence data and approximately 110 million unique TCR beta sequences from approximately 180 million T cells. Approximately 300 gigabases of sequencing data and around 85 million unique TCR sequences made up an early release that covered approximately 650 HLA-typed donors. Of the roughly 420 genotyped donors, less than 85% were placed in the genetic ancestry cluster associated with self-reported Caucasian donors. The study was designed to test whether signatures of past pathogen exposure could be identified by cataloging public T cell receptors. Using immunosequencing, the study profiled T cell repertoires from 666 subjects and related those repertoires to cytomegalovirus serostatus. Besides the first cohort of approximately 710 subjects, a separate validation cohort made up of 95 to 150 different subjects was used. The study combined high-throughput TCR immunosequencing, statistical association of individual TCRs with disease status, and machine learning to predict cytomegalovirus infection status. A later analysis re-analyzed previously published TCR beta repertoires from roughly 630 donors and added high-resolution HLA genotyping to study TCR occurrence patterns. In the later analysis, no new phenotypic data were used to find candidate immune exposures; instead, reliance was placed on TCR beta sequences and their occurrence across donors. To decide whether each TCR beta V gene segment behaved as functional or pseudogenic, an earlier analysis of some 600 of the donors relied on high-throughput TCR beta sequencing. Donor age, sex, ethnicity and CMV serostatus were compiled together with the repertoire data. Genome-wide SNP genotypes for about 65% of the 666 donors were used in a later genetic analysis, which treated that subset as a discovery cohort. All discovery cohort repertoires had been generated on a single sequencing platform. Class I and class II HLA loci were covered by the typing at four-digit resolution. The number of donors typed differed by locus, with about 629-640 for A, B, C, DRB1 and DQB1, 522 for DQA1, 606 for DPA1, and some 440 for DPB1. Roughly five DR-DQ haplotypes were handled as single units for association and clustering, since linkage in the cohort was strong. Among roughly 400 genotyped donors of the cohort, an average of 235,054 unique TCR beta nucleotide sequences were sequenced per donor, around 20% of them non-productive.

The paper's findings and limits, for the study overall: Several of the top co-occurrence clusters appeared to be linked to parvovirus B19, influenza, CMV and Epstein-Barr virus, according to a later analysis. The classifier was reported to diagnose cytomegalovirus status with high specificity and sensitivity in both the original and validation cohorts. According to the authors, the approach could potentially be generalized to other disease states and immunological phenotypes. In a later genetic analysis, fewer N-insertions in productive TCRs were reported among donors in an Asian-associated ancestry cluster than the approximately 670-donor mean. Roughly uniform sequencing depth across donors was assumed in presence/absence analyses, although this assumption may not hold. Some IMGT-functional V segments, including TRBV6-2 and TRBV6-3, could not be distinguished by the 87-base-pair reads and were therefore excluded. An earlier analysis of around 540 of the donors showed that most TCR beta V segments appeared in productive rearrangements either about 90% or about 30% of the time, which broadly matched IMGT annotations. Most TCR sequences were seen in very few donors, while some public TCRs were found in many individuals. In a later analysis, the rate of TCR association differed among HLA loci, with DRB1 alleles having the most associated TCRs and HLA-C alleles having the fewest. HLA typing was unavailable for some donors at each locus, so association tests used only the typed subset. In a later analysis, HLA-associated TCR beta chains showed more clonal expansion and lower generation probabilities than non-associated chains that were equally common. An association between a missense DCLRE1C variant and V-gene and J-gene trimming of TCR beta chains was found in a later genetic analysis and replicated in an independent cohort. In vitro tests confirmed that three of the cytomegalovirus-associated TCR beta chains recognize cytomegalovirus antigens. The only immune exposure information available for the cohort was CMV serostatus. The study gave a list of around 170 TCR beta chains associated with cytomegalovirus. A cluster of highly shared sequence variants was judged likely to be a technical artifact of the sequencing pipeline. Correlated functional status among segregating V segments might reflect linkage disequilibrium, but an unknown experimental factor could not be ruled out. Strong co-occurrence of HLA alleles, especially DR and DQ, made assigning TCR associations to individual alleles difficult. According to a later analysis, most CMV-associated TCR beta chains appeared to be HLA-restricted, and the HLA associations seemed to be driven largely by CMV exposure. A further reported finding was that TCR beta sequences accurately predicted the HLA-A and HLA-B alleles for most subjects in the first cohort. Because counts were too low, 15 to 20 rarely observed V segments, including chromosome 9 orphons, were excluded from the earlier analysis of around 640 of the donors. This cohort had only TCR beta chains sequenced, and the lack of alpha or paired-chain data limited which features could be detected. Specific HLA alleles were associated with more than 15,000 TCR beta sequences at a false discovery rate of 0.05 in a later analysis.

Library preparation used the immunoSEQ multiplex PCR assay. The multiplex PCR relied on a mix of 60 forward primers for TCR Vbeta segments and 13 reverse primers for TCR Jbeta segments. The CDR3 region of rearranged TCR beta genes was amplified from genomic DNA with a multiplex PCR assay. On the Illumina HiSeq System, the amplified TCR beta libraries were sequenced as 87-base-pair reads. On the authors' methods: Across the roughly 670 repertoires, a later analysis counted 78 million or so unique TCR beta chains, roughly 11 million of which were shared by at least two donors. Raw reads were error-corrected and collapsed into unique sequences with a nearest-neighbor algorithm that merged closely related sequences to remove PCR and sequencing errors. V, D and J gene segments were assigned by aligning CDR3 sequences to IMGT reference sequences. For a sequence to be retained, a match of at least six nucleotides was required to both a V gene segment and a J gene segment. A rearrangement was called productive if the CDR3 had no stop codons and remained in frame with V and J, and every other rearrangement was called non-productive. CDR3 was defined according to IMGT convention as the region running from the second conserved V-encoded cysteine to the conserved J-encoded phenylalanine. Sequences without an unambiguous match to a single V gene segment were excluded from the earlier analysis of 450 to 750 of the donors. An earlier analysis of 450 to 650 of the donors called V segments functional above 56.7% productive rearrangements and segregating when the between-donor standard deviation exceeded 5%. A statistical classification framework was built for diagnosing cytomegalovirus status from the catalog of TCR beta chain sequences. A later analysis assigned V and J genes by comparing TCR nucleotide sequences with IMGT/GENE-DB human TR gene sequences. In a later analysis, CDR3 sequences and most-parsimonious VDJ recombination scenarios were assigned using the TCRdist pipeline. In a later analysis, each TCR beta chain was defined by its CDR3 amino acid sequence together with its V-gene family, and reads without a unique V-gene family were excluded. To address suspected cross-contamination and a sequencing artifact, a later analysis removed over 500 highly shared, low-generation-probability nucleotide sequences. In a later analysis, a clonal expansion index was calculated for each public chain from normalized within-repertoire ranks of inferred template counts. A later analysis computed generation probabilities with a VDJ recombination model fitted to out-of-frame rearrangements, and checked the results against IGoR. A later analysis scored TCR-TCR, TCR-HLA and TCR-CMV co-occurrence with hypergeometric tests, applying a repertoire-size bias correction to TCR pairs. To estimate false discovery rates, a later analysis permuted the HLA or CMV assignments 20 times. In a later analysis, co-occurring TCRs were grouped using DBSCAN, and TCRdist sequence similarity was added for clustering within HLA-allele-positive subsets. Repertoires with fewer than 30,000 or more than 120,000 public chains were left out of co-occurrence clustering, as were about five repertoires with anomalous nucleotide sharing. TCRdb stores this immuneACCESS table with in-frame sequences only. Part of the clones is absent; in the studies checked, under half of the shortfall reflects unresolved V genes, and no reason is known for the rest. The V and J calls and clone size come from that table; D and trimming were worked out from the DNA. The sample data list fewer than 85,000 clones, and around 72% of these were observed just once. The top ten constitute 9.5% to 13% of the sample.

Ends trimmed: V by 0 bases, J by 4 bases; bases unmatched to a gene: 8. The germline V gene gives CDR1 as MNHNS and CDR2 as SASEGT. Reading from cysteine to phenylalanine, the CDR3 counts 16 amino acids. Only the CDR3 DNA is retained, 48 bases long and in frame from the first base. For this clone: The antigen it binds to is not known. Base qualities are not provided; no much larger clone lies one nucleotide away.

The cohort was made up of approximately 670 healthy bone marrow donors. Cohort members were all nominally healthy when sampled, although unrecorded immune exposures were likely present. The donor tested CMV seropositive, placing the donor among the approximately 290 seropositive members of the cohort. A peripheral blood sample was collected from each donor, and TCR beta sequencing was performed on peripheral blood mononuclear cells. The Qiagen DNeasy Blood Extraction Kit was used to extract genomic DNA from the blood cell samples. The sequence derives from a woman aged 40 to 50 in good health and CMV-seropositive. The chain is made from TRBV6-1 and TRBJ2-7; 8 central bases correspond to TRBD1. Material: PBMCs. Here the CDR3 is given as CASSEALRQGRYEQYF. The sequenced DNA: TGTGCCAGCAGTGAAGCGCTCAGACAGGGGAGATACGAGCAGTACTTC.